This TCR beta chain stems from a study of T cells after yellow fever vaccination. Study results and caveats: Weaker overall, the secondary response nonetheless peaked faster (day 5 versus 15).

The CDR3 length is 11 residues. Looked up from germline, CDR1 is MDHEN and CDR2 is SYDVKM. V lost 6 bases and J 8 bases, leaving 7 bases between the germline ends. This clonotype was seen a handful of times. Its antigen remains unknown. TCRdb itself ran the 5' RACE reads through MiXCR, one entry per CDR3 protein. The table records roughly 500,000 distinct CDR3 sequences, 15% to 20% of them present only once. The sample was PBMCs, taken 15 days after the yellow fever booster vaccination. The chain links TRBV28 to TRBJ1-4; no clear D. The clonotype originates from a man younger than 40 who received the YFV17D yellow fever vaccine. CDR3 sequence (DNA): TGTGCCAGCAGCTCCCCCGAAAAACTGTTTTTT. Protein: CASSSPEKLFF.